This TCR beta chain was sequenced for a study of memory CD4+ T cells and cytomegalovirus serostatus. Whole-study context: Donors were healthy Belgian adults, several CMV seropositive and 24 seronegative.

Single viable CD3+CD4+CD8-CD45RO+ cells were sorted as the memory CD4+ T cells. Serum IgG to CMV pp150, pp28, p38 and p52 defined serostatus. Regarding the study as a whole: CD4+ memory repertoires contained about 40% of the 164 reported CMV TCRbeta sequences.

As regards this clone: The antigen is unknown.

As originally analysed: After removing out-of-frame reads, millions of distinct TCRbeta sequences remained. Sequenced by immunoSEQ multiplex PCR; TCRdb stores in-frame clones only, minus some. V and J calls plus clone size are reproduced from that table; the DNA served to infer D and trimming. The sample lists nearly 60,000 clones; about 81% were seen once. Germline V gene data show CDR1 as MNHNY and CDR2 as SVGAGI (reference sequence). CDR3 length equals 15 residues. Trimming removed 3 bases from V and 6 bases from J; junction bases left unmatched: 7. This TCR came from an adult in good health and CMV-seronegative. The sample consisted of memory CD4+ T cells from blood. The rearrangement links TRBV6-6 to TRBJ2-3; 9 bases align to TRBD1. In DNA form, the CDR3 reads TGTGCCAGCAGTTATTCCGGGACAGGGTCGGATACGCAGTATTTT. This codes for CASSYSGTGSDTQYF.